Presented here are 31 T cell receptor beta chains from one specimen sequenced in a study of blood T cell repertoires in COVID-19. Sequenced by immunoSEQ multiplex PCR; TCRdb stores in-frame clones only, minus some. The data contain about 190,000 clones, about 86% of them singletons. The sequencing sample was made of PBMCs or T cells enriched from blood (not recorded which). The origin of the receptors is a woman aged 40 to 49 in a cohort exposed to, infected with or recovered from COVID-19 (not recorded which).

J is TRBJ1-5 and V is TRBV4-1, with D tentatively TRBD1 (6 bases). The germline V and J ends were trimmed by 1 base and 6 bases, with 13 bases remaining between them. This CDR3 has 15 amino acids. Germline CDR1 and CDR2: MGHRA and YSYEKL. CDR3 DNA: TGCGCCAGCAGCCAAGCTTCGGGGGGCAGTCAGCCCCAGCATTTT. Translation: CASSQASGGSQPQHF.

This chain uses TRBV27 with TRBJ2-7; 9 nucleotides align to TRBD2. The CDR3 spans 16 residues. The germline V gene has CDR1 MNHEY and CDR2 SMNVEV (reference sequence). V gave up 3 bases and J gave up 0 bases; unmatched junction bases: 6. The DNA for the CDR3 is TGTGCCAGCAGTTTCCTAGCGGGGAGGAGCTCCTACGAGCAGTACTTC. This sequence encodes CASSFLAGRSSYEQYF.

The chain couples TRBV18 to TRBJ2-7; D may be TRBD1 (6 bases). Germline V lookup: CDR1 KGHSH, CDR2 LQKENI. CDR3 length: 15 residues. V lost 4 bases, J lost 4 bases, and 17 bases lay in between. The CDR3 is CASSREGTLGYEQYF. The CDR3 coding sequence is TGTGCCAGCTCACGTGAGGGGACATTAGGGTACGAGCAGTACTTC.

For the CDR3, the DNA is TGTGCCAGCAACCCGGGGAACTATGGCTACACCTTC. This gives the protein CASNPGNYGYTF. The chain carries TRBV5-8 and TRBJ1-2, with D unclear. From germline, CDR1 is SGHTS and CDR2 YDEGEE. The length of the CDR3 is 12 residues. The V and J ends lost 6 bases and 2 bases respectively, with 8 bases between them.

V gene TRBV14 combines with J gene TRBJ2-7, with 9 bases identical to TRBD2. The CDR3 totals 16 residues. Trimming at V came to 4 bases and at J to 5 bases, leaving 12 bases not matched to a gene. Germline lookup yields CDR1 SGHDN and CDR2 FVKESK. In nucleotides, the CDR3 is TGTGCCAGCAGCCCACTTGTTGATAGCGGGAGTAACGAGCAGTACTTC. This encodes CASSPLVDSGSNEQYF.

The gene calls are TRBV29-1 and TRBJ2-5; 8 bases are a match to TRBD1. Trimming at V came to 8 bases and at J to 2 bases, leaving 10 bases not matched to a gene. The V gene's germline CDR1 is SQVTM and CDR2 ANQGSEA. The CDR3 has 14 amino acids. CDR3 amino acids: CSMSQGAPQETQYF. Here the CDR3 DNA reads TGCAGCATGTCTCAGGGGGCACCACAAGAGACCCAGTACTTC.

The CDR3 region has the DNA TGTGCCAGCAGCTCGACAGGGAGTGTGGAAAAACTGTTTTTT. Translated: CASSSTGSVEKLFF. The chain has TRBV9 and TRBJ1-4; 7 positions match TRBD1. Trimming took 4 bases from V and 8 from J; bases not matched to a gene: 8. CDR1 is SGDLS and CDR2 is YYNGEE in the germline V gene. The CDR3 length is 14 residues.

CDR3: CASSVDSGTSGGSEQFF. The CDR3 coding sequence is TGTGCCAGCAGCGTAGATTCCGGGACTAGCGGCGGAAGTGAGCAGTTCTTC. The rearrangement joins TRBV9 to TRBJ2-1; 11 bases map to TRBD2. The CDR3 extends over 17 amino acids. Trimming removed 0 bases from V and 9 bases from J; junction bases left unmatched: 11. Germline V gives CDR1 SGDLS, CDR2 YYNGEE.

In this sample, this clone turned up a few times. V is TRBV29-1 and J is TRBJ1-1; TRBD1 matches 8 bases. This CDR3 is built from 14 residues. In germline, CDR1 is SQVTM, CDR2 ANQGSEA. V lost 7 bases, J lost 0 bases, and 7 bases stayed unmatched. CDR3 in DNA: TGCAGCGCCCGGACAGGGATTATGAACACTGAAGCTTTCTTT. It yields the protein CSARTGIMNTEAFF.

The genes are TRBV28 and TRBJ2-3, with a weak D call TRBD2 (5 bases). Trimming stripped 8 bases from V and 1 base from J, with 10 bases between. Germline loops: CDR1 MDHEN, CDR2 SYDVKM. The CDR3 has 13 residues. CDR3 residues: CASRYSGTDTQYF. The CDR3, as DNA: TGTGCCAGCCGTTATAGCGGCACAGATACGCAGTATTTT.

The chain combines TRBV7-9 with TRBJ1-2, with 7 bases fitting TRBD1. Germline V CDR1 and CDR2: SEHNR, FQNEAQ (reference sequence). This CDR3 has 15 residues. V shed 1 base, J shed 7 bases, and the junction held 9 bases outside the gene matches. The CDR3 is CASSLGQGSYSGYTF. CDR3 nucleotides: TGTGCCAGCAGCTTAGGACAGGGATCCTATTCTGGCTACACCTTC.

For the CDR3, the DNA is TGTGCCAGCAGCCGACAGGGGGCTGGGGGCTACACCTTC. Translated: CASSRQGAGGYTF. The rearrangement joins TRBV14 to TRBJ1-2; 10 bases match TRBD1. Losses at the gene ends were 4 bases for V and 8 bases for J; bases not matched to a gene: 4. Per germline, CDR1 SGHDN and CDR2 FVKESK. This CDR3 spans 13 amino acids.

The chain links TRBV10-3 to TRBJ1-2; possibly TRBD1 for D (5 bases). The V gene's germline CDR1 is ENHRY and CDR2 SYGVKD. V was trimmed by 8 bases and J by 4 bases, leaving 14 bases between them. CDR3 length equals 13 residues. CDR3 sequence: CAIGGDFSYGYTF. DNA for the CDR3: TGTGCCATCGGGGGGGATTTTAGCTATGGCTACACCTTC.

The CDR3 bases are TGTGCCAGCAGCTTACGGTACGGTCTTTTCCAAACTAGCACAGATACGCAGTATTTT. Translated, it gives CASSLRYGLFQTSTDTQYF. The rearrangement joins TRBV11-3 to TRBJ2-3; the D is unclear. CDR3 length: 19 amino acids. Deletions cut 2 bases from V and 0 bases from J, with 21 bases between. Germline loops: CDR1 SGHNT, CDR2 YENEEA.

CDR3: CASSKHRENTEAFF. The DNA of the CDR3 is TGTGCCAGCAGTAAACACAGGGAAAACACTGAAGCTTTCTTT. The chain couples TRBV21-1 to TRBJ1-1; TRBD1, the table's D call, lacks a check against the DNA. TRBV21-1 is designated a pseudogene. The CDR3 contains 14 residues.

This chain joins TRBV28 and TRBJ2-7; TRBD2 matches at 15 bases. CDR3 length: 16 amino acids. J lost 5 bases, V lost 6 bases, and 8 bases had no gene match. CDR1 and CDR2 from the germline V gene are MDHEN and SYDVKM. The CDR3, as DNA: TGTGCCAGCAGCATAGGGACTAGCGGGAGGTTCCACGAGCAGTACTTC. Translation gives CASSIGTSGRFHEQYF.

The genes are TRBV25-1 and TRBJ2-7, with TRBD1 identical over 10 bases. There are 15 residues in the CDR3. The germline V gene encodes CDR1 MGHDK and CDR2 SYGVNS. V shed 1 base and J 7 bases; nucleotides not matched to a gene: 7. CDR3 nucleotides: TGTGCCAGCAGTGAATCGACAGGGGGCGGAGGAGAGCAGTACTTC. It translates to CASSESTGGGGEQYF.

The chain couples TRBV27 to TRBJ2-1; tentative D call: TRBD2 (5 bases). Trimming stripped 10 bases from V and 0 bases from J, with 10 bases between. CDR3 length: 13 residues. Germline CDR1 reads MNHEY; CDR2 reads SMNVEV (reference sequence). CDR3 in amino acids: CATSGSSYNEQFF. Here the CDR3 DNA reads TGTGCCACCTCGGGGTCCTCCTACAATGAGCAGTTCTTC.

The gene calls are TRBV13 and TRBJ1-4, with TRBD1 matching 9 bases. The CDR3 length is 14 residues. The ends lost 6 bases at V and 8 bases at J; junction bases unmatched: 7. Germline V lookup: CDR1 PRHDT, CDR2 FYEKMQ (reference sequence). The CDR3 protein is CASRYRGPDEKLFF. The CDR3 nucleotides are TGTGCCAGCAGGTACAGGGGGCCCGACGAAAAACTGTTTTTT.

This chain joins TRBV11-3 and TRBJ2-7, with 8 bases aligning to TRBD2. The germline V gene encodes CDR1 SGHNT and CDR2 YENEEA. This CDR3 has 16 residues. V was clipped by 4 bases and J by 5 bases; unmatched bases: 13. The CDR3 sequence is CASSYPFGTSTHEQYF. The CDR3 coding sequence is TGTGCCAGCAGCTATCCCTTTGGGACTAGTACCCACGAGCAGTACTTC.

This sequence joins TRBV28 and TRBJ2-5, with 7 bases aligning to TRBD2. The CDR3 runs 15 residues. Germline CDR1 reads MDHEN; CDR2 reads SYDVKM. The V segment lost 3 bases and the J segment 1 base; nucleotides outside the gene matches: 5. CDR3 nucleotides: TGTGCCAGCAGTTTGGGGGGGGTCGGCCAAGAGACCCAGTACTTC. Translating it yields CASSLGGVGQETQYF.

CDR3 sequence (DNA): TGTGCCAGCAGCATCGGACAGGGAGGCAATCAGCCCCAGCATTTT. It translates to CASSIGQGGNQPQHF. V gene TRBV7-2 combines with J gene TRBJ1-5, with TRBD1 matching over 8 bases. The CDR3 has 15 residues. The germline CDR1 and CDR2 sequences are SGHTA and FQGNSA. V dropped 5 bases and J dropped 2; count of bases not matched to a gene: 5.

The chain carries TRBV19 and TRBJ1-3, with D maybe TRBD1 (6 bases). The germline V and J ends were trimmed by 7 bases and 0 bases, with 10 bases remaining between them. The germline V gene has CDR1 LNHDA and CDR2 SQIVND (reference sequence). This CDR3 has 14 amino acids. CDR3 amino acids: CASTPDSSGNTIYF. Here the CDR3 DNA reads TGTGCCAGTACCCCGGACAGCTCTGGAAACACCATATATTTT. Full variable domain (outside the CDR3, taken from reference TRBV19 and TRBJ1-3): DGGITQSPKYLFRKEGQNVTLSCEQNLNHDAMYWYRQDPGQGLRLIYYSQIVNDFQKGDIAEGYSVSREKKESFPLTVTSAQKNPTAFYLCASTPDSSGNTIYFGEGSWLTVV.

DNA of the CDR3: TGTGCCAGTAGGTTCAGGACATTACATAATGAAGCTTTCTTT. This gives the protein CASRFRTLHNEAFF. The J gene is TRBJ1-1, the V gene TRBV19, with D possibly being TRBD1 (5 bases). The CDR3 loop spans 14 amino acids. Germline assignment: CDR1 LNHDA and CDR2 SQIVND (reference sequence). Trimming removed 6 bases at V and 7 bases at J, with 18 bases between.

The chain couples TRBV27 to TRBJ1-2, with TRBD1 matching over 11 bases. This CDR3 is 15 amino acids long. Trimming at V came to 4 bases and at J to 4 bases, leaving 5 bases not matched to a gene. Germline CDR1 is MNHEY and CDR2 is SMNVEV (reference sequence). The CDR3 reads CASSYSGQGGYGYTF. CDR3 bases: TGTGCCAGCAGTTATTCGGGACAGGGGGGCTATGGCTACACCTTC.

The V gene is TRBV27, the J gene TRBJ2-1, with TRBD1 matching over 8 bases. V dropped 5 bases and J dropped 6; count of bases not matched to a gene: 6. The CDR3 contains 14 residues. Germline V gene lookup returns CDR1 MNHEY and CDR2 SMNVEV (reference sequence). The CDR3 loop is CASSGQGGLNEQFF. The CDR3 DNA follows: TGTGCCAGCAGTGGACAGGGTGGACTCAATGAGCAGTTCTTC.

This chain links TRBV12-5 with TRBJ2-7; TRBD2 agrees at 7 bases. Per germline, CDR1 LGHNT and CDR2 FRNRAP. The CDR3 totals 18 residues. V dropped 0 bases and J dropped 6; count of bases not matched to a gene: 17. The CDR3 is CASGLVRFGATREGEQYF. The CDR3 DNA is TGTGCTAGTGGTTTGGTACGGTTCGGTGCAACTAGGGAGGGCGAGCAGTACTTC.

The chain is built from TRBV28 and TRBJ1-5; 7 bases match TRBD1. Germline V gene sequence: CDR1 MDHEN, CDR2 SYDVKM. The CDR3 totals 17 residues. V lost 11 bases, J lost 0 bases, and 16 bases stayed unmatched. The CDR3 nucleotides read TGTGCCTCACAGACAGGGTCCTCGGTATATAGCAATCAGCCCCAGCATTTT. Translation gives CASQTGSSVYSNQPQHF.

The chain is built from TRBV5-5 and TRBJ1-4; D uncertain. Trimming pared 1 base from V and 8 bases from J, leaving 9 bases between. The CDR3 has 13 residues. Germline loops: CDR1 SGHKS, CDR2 YYEKEE (reference sequence). The CDR3: CASSLWGGEKLFF. The CDR3 region has the DNA TGTGCCAGCAGCTTGTGGGGAGGCGAAAAACTGTTTTTT.

For this clone: A much larger clone lies one base from this, so it may be a read error. This sequence joins TRBV7-8 and TRBJ2-5, with D uncertain. V shed 3 bases and J shed 5 bases, with 4 bases lying between them. This CDR3 is built from 11 residues. CDR1 and CDR2 (germline): SGHVS, FQNEAQ. The CDR3 DNA reads TGTGCCAGCAGCTTCGGTGAGACCCAGTACTTC. It codes for CASSFGETQYF.

This clone appeared a single time. The V gene is TRBV19, the J gene TRBJ1-1; D not resolved. The CDR3 has 15 residues. The ends were cut back, 3 bases at V and 0 bases at J, with 11 bases in the middle. The germline V gene has CDR1 LNHDA and CDR2 SQIVND (reference sequence). CDR3 protein: CASSMGSLMNTEAFF. CDR3 in DNA: TGTGCCAGTAGTATGGGCAGCCTGATGAACACTGAAGCTTTCTTT.